Sequencing of this T cell receptor beta chain was carried out in a study of blood T cell repertoires in COVID-19. Repertoires were generated with immunoSEQ multiplex PCR, while TCRdb's copy carries only in-frame clones and drops some. The sample carries 55,000 to 75,000 clones, roughly four fifths recorded once. This CDR3 comprises 15 residues. V trimming: 1 base; J trimming: 2 bases; junction bases outside the gene matches: 2. Germline V gives CDR1 MNHEY, CDR2 SVGAGI. V usage is TRBV6-5 and J usage is TRBJ2-5, with 9 bases lining up with TRBD2. This TCR derives from an elderly man with COVID-19, enrolled during active disease. The source material was peripheral blood. The CDR3 DNA reads as TGTGCCAGCAGTTACTGGGCGGGAGGGCAAGAGACCCAGTACTTC. This gives the protein CASSYWAGGQETQYF.